This TCR beta chain was captured by sequencing in a study of T cells after yellow fever vaccination. This clonotype has only a few counts. Its cognate antigen is unknown. TCRdb analysed the 5' RACE reads with MiXCR anew, one entry per CDR3 protein. The table has some 320,000 distinct CDR3 sequences, about 11% seen once; the top ten hold 3.3%. Germline lookup yields CDR1 MNHNS and CDR2 SASEGT. This CDR3 contains 13 residues. With 3 bases removed from V and 5 bases from J, the gap between germline ends came to 8 bases. Findings and limits, study-wide: The secondary response peaked faster, at day 5 versus 15, but was weaker.

This chain joins TRBV6-1 and TRBJ1-5, with D possibly TRBD1 on 6 matching bases. The sample in question was CD4+ T cells sorted from PBMCs, obtained 45 days after the yellow fever booster vaccination. This TCR was recovered from a young man who received the YFV17D yellow fever vaccine. The CDR3 sequence is CASSDAGDQPQHF. CDR3 in DNA: TGTGCCAGCAGTGACGCAGGGGATCAGCCCCAGCATTTT.